These 28 T cell receptor beta chains share one sample of origin, sequenced in a study of control samples from healthy donors and cancer patients. Libraries were prepared by immunoSEQ multiplex PCR; TCRdb keeps only in-frame clonotypes and omits some of them. The sample lists about 59,000 clones; around 90% were seen once. Sequencing was carried out using PBMCs. The receptors originated from a man aged 40-49 years with colorectal cancer.

Here the CDR3 reads CASSLSTGGSEQFF. CDR3 coding DNA: TGCGCCAGCAGCTTGTCCACAGGTGGGAGTGAGCAGTTCTTC. The chain couples TRBV5-1 to TRBJ2-1, with D possibly being TRBD1 or TRBD2 (5 bases each). V was clipped by 1 base and J by 9 bases, with 14 bases between them. The CDR3 extends over 14 amino acids. The V gene's germline CDR1 is SGHRS and CDR2 YFSETQ.

This clone was found once. The CDR3 loop reads CASSLRRGQIYEQYF. DNA of the CDR3: TGTGCCAGCAGCTTAAGGCGGGGTCAGATCTACGAGCAGTACTTC. The V call is TRBV13, the J call TRBJ2-7, with D perhaps TRBD2 (6 bases). The ends were cut back, 2 bases at V and 3 bases at J, with 14 bases in the middle. CDR1 and CDR2 (germline): PRHDT, FYEKMQ (reference sequence). The CDR3 contains 15 residues.

This chain uses TRBV3-1 (or the pseudogene TRBV3-2) with TRBJ1-3; D remains unclear. Deletions cut 4 bases from V and 3 bases from J, with 16 bases between. CDR1 is LGHDT, CDR2 YNNKEL, per germline (reference sequence). The CDR3 covers 16 residues. CDR3 residues: CASSRRESSLGNTIYF. The CDR3 nucleotides are TGTGCCAGCAGCCGGCGGGAGTCTTCTCTTGGAAACACCATATATTTT.

The count of this clone is one. The rearrangement uses TRBV7-2 and TRBJ1-2; D not resolved. The germline CDR1 and CDR2 sequences are SGHTA and FQGNSA. The CDR3 loop spans 14 amino acids. The germline V and J ends were trimmed by 5 bases and 5 bases, with 15 bases remaining between them. The CDR3 is CASSPPALGYGYTF. The CDR3 nucleotides read TGTGCCAGCAGCCCGCCTGCCCTAGGGTATGGCTACACCTTC.

V is TRBV7-9 and J is TRBJ1-2; TRBD1 might be the D (5 bases). Trimming took off 3 bases at V and 6 bases at J, with 11 bases between the two ends. CDR3 size: 13 residues. Looked up from germline, CDR1 is SEHNR and CDR2 is FQNEAQ (reference sequence). The CDR3 nucleotides are TGTGCCAGCAGCTTCCTGCAGGGACATGGCTACACCTTC. Protein product: CASSFLQGHGYTF. Full variable domain (missing parts from reference TRBV7-9 and TRBJ1-2): DTGVSQNPRHKITKRGQNVTFRCDPISEHNRLYWYRQTLGQGPEFLTYFQNEAQLEKSRLLSDRFSAERPKGSFSTLEIQRTEQGDSAMYLCASSFLQGHGYTFGSGTRLTVV.

The J gene is TRBJ2-1, the V gene TRBV9; 8 bases match TRBD2. The CDR3 totals 15 residues. The ends lost 4 bases at V and 7 bases at J; junction bases unmatched: 10. Germline values: CDR1 SGDLS, CDR2 YYNGEE. The CDR3 is CASSPRPGGMNEQFF. The CDR3 DNA reads as TGTGCCAGCAGCCCCCGACCGGGGGGGATGAATGAGCAGTTCTTC.

The chain carries TRBV7-8 and TRBJ1-1; unclear D gene. Deletions cut 6 bases from V and 4 bases from J, with 9 bases between. The CDR3 sequence is 12 residues long. Germline V CDR1 and CDR2: SGHVS, FQNEAQ. The CDR3 region is CASRPISTEAFF. As DNA, the CDR3 is TGTGCCAGCAGGCCCATCTCCACTGAAGCTTTCTTT.

This chain links TRBV5-1 with TRBJ2-1, with unresolved D. The germline V gene has CDR1 SGHRS and CDR2 YFSETQ. The CDR3 consists of 15 residues. The V end was cut by 0 bases, the J end by 0 bases, with 7 bases between. CDR3 in DNA: TGCGCCAGCAGCTTGGAGGTTGACTCCTACAATGAGCAGTTCTTC. Amino acid sequence: CASSLEVDSYNEQFF.

V usage is TRBV5-1 and J usage is TRBJ1-6; 7 bases are shared with TRBD1. The junction had 5 bases not matched to a gene; V was cut back by 4 bases and J by 7 bases. The CDR3 runs 14 residues. Germline CDR1 SGHRS, CDR2 YFSETQ. CDR3 sequence reads: CASSRGQENSPLHF. For the CDR3, the DNA is TGCGCCAGCAGCCGAGGACAGGAGAATTCACCCCTCCACTTT.

The gene calls are TRBV29-1 and TRBJ2-1, with 12 nucleotides matching TRBD2. This CDR3 is 18 amino acids long. Germline V gene data show CDR1 as SQVTM and CDR2 as ANQGSEA. The J segment lost 4 bases and the V segment lost 6 bases, leaving 16 bases of the junction unmatched. This chain's CDR3 is CSVDGLAGPYKNYNEQFF. CDR3 nucleotides: TGCAGCGTGGATGGACTAGCGGGGCCCTATAAAAATTACAATGAGCAGTTCTTC.

The chain carries TRBV29-1 and TRBJ1-3; 7 bases fit TRBD1. Per the germline V gene, CDR1 is SQVTM and CDR2 is ANQGSEA. The CDR3 is 14 residues long. Trimming at V came to 4 bases and at J to 4 bases, leaving 7 bases not matched to a gene. In DNA, the CDR3 is TGCAGCGTTGGCGGAGAGGGGGCAGGAAACACCATATATTTT. Translating it yields CSVGGEGAGNTIYF.

This clone was seen a few times. The CDR3 bases are TGTGCCAGCAGCGGCCAAGGGGACAGTATAAATGAAAAACTGTTTTTT. This translates into CASSGQGDSINEKLFF. The chain is built from TRBV7-9 and TRBJ1-4, with 7 bases fitting TRBD1. J gave up 5 bases and V 5 bases, and 11 bases lay outside the gene matches. The CDR3 consists of 16 residues. Germline CDR1 and CDR2: SEHNR and FQNEAQ (reference sequence).

J is TRBJ1-2 and V is TRBV5-4; D is undetermined. Germline CDR1 and CDR2: SGHNT and YYREEE (reference sequence). This CDR3 contains 13 residues. V was pared by 5 bases and J by 3 bases, with 11 bases between. For the CDR3, the DNA is TGTGCCAGCAGAATCCGGGGAGACTATGGCTACACCTTC. Translated, it gives CASRIRGDYGYTF.

The rearrangement links TRBV4-1 to TRBJ2-7; tentatively, D is TRBD2 (5 bases). The CDR3 extends over 15 amino acids. V lost 4 bases and J 5 bases, leaving 18 bases between the germline ends. Germline-derived CDR1 and CDR2 are MGHRA and YSYEKL. CDR3 bases: TGCGCCAGCAGCCTCCGACCGCTAGCAAGCAACGAGCAGTACTTC. Its protein is CASSLRPLASNEQYF.

V gene TRBV12-3 or TRBV12-4 combines with J gene TRBJ2-7; D is unclear. The CDR3 is 13 amino acids. Between the trimmed V and J ends, which lost 0 bases and 9 bases, there was a span of 12 bases. CDR3 sequence: CASSLAGRQWQYF. CDR3 nucleotides: TGTGCCAGCAGTTTAGCAGGGCGCCAGTGGCAGTACTTC.

This clone was seen just once. CDR3 DNA sequence: TGTGCCAGCAGTTTTTATCAAGAGACCCAGTACTTC. Translating gives CASSFYQETQYF. The genes are TRBV27 and TRBJ2-5; D gene uncertain. From germline, CDR1 is MNHEY and CDR2 SMNVEV (reference sequence). V shed 3 bases and J shed 2 bases, with 4 bases lying between them. CDR3 length: 12 residues.

V is TRBV6-5 and J is TRBJ1-2, with D maybe TRBD1 (6 bases). CDR1 MNHEY and CDR2 SVGAGI come from the germline V gene. V lost 6 bases, J lost 7 bases, and 12 bases lay in between. This CDR3 has 12 residues. CDR3 in amino acids: CASSPLGGGYTF. The CDR3 DNA follows: TGTGCCAGCAGCCCCTTAGGGGGTGGCTACACCTTC.

CDR3 region: CASSSRMGGQETQYF. As DNA, the CDR3 is TGTGCCAGCAGCTCCCGCATGGGAGGGCAAGAGACCCAGTACTTC. This rearrangement joins TRBV7-9 to TRBJ2-5, with TRBD2 matching over 7 bases. Unmatched junction bases numbered 7, after V lost 4 bases and J lost 2 bases. This CDR3 contains 15 residues. Per germline, CDR1 SEHNR and CDR2 FQNEAQ (reference sequence).

The table lists this clone with a count of one. The chain uses TRBV7-6 and TRBJ2-2; D is undetermined. CDR3 length: 14 residues. Trimming cost V 5 bases and J 7 bases, with 14 bases left between them. The germline CDR1 and CDR2 sequences are SGHVS and FNYEAQ. CDR3 nucleotide sequence: TGTGCCAGCAGCCCAATAGGCACAGTCGGGGAGCTGTTTTTT. Translation: CASSPIGTVGELFF.

V and J are TRBV30 and TRBJ1-5; 8 bases agree with TRBD1. Germline CDR1 reads GTSNPN; CDR2 reads SVGIG (reference sequence). The CDR3 consists of 13 residues. V was pared by 5 bases and J by 4 bases, with 4 bases of the junction left unmatched. The CDR3 DNA follows: TGTGCCTGGGGACAGGGAAGGAATCAGCCCCAGCATTTT. Translated: CAWGQGRNQPQHF.

This clone was seen a single time. This chain uses TRBV5-8 with TRBJ1-1; perhaps TRBD1 as D (5 bases). The CDR3 extends over 14 amino acids. Per germline, CDR1 SGHTS and CDR2 YDEGEE. Trimming left V 0 bases short and J 0 bases short, with 6 bases between. The CDR3 protein is CASSLGGLNTEAFF. The CDR3 DNA sequence: TGTGCCAGCAGCTTGGGGGGACTGAACACTGAAGCTTTCTTT. Full variable domain (rest looked up from reference TRBV5-8 and TRBJ1-1): EAGVTQSPTHLIKTRGQQATLRCSPISGHTSVYWYQQALGLGLQFLLWYDEGEERNRGNFPPRFSGRQFPNYSSELNVNALELEDSALYLCASSLGGLNTEAFFGQGTRLTVV.

J is TRBJ1-1 and V is TRBV12-5; 11 nucleotides agree with TRBD1. In germline, CDR1 is LGHNT, CDR2 FRNRAP. This CDR3 has 15 residues. V shed 6 bases, J shed 5 bases, and the junction held 8 bases outside the gene matches. The CDR3 spells CASGPGQGARTEAFF. CDR3 in DNA: TGTGCTAGTGGCCCCGGACAGGGGGCGAGGACTGAAGCTTTCTTT. The complete variable domain, with remaining parts taken from reference TRBV12-5 and TRBJ1-1, reads DARVTQTPRHKVTEMGQEVTMRCQPILGHNTVFWYRQTMMQGLELLAYFRNRAPLDDSGMPKDRFSAEMPDATLATLKIQPSEPRDSAVYFCASGPGQGARTEAFFGQGTRLTVV.

This chain joins TRBV10-1 and TRBJ2-1, with TRBD1 identical over 7 bases. Germline values: CDR1 WNHNN, CDR2 SYGVQD (reference sequence). With V trimmed by 0 bases and J by 2 bases, 10 bases remained unmatched. The CDR3 runs 18 residues. CDR3 nucleotides: TGCGCCAGCAGTGAGTCGATAGTTTTTCAGGGGGCCTACAATGAGCAGTTCTTC. Translation gives CASSESIVFQGAYNEQFF.

This chain links TRBV19 with TRBJ1-2, with D perhaps TRBD1 (5 bases). CDR1 and CDR2 from the germline V gene are LNHDA and SQIVND (reference sequence). With 6 bases removed from V and 2 bases from J, the gap between germline ends came to 7 bases. This CDR3 comprises 12 residues. For the CDR3, the DNA is TGTGCCAGTAGGGGGGACAACTATGGCTACACCTTC. Translating it yields CASRGDNYGYTF.

The rearrangement links TRBV7-8 to TRBJ2-2; D tentatively fits TRBD1 or TRBD2 (6 bases each). The V gene's germline CDR1 is SGHVS and CDR2 FQNEAQ. This CDR3 has 13 residues. V was cut by 4 bases and J by 11 bases, with 14 bases left in between. This CDR3 reads CASSSGGRQELFF. The CDR3 nucleotides read TGTGCCAGCAGCTCCGGGGGCCGACAAGAGCTGTTTTTT.

The rearrangement joins TRBV6-5 to TRBJ1-2, with 10 nucleotides matching TRBD1. Trimming cost V 6 bases and J 4 bases; bases outside gene matches: 5. This CDR3 contains 14 residues. Germline values: CDR1 MNHEY, CDR2 SVGAGI. The CDR3 loop reads CASRTGGAGYGYTF. The CDR3 DNA is TGTGCCAGCAGGACAGGGGGCGCTGGCTATGGCTACACCTTC.

The J gene is TRBJ1-4, the V gene TRBV28, with D hard to call. This CDR3 comprises 12 residues. The V end was cut by 10 bases, the J end by 5 bases, with 11 bases between. Germline values: CDR1 MDHEN, CDR2 SYDVKM. The CDR3 DNA is TGTGCCATCCTGGGCGCGAATGAAAAACTGTTTTTT. Protein sequence: CAILGANEKLFF. The variable domain in full, with the rest retrieved from reference TRBV28 and TRBJ1-4, is DVKVTQSSRYLVKRTGEKVFLECVQDMDHENMFWYRQDPGLGLRLIYFSYDVKMKEKGDIPEGYSVSREKKERFSLILESASTNQTSMYLCAILGANEKLFFGSGTQLSVL.

This chain links TRBV9 with TRBJ2-1; D might be TRBD2 (6 bases). This CDR3 comprises 16 residues. The germline CDR1 and CDR2 sequences are SGDLS and YYNGEE. Trimming cost V 0 bases and J 1 base, with 11 bases left between them. The CDR3 bases are TGTGCCAGCAGCGTAGTAGGAGGGTTTTCCTACAATGAGCAGTTCTTC. The encoded protein is CASSVVGGFSYNEQFF.